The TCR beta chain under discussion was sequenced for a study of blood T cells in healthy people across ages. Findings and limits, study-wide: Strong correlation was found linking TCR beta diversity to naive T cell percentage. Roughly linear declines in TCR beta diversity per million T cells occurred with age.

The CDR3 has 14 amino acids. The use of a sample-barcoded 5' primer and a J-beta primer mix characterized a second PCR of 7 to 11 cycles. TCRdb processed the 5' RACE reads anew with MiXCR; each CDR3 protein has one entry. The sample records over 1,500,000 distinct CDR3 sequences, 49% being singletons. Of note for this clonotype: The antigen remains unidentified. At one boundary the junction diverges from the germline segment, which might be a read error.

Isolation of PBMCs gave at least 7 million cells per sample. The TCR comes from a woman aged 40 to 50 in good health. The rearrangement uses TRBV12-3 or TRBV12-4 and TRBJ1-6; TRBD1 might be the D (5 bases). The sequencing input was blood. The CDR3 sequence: CASRMGLDNSPLHF. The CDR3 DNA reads TGTGCCAGCAGAATGGGACTGGATAATTCACCTCTCCACTTT.